This T cell receptor (beta chain) was identified during a study of T-cell reconstitution after alpha-beta-depleted transplantation in children. Library preparation (for TCRbeta) was performed with unique molecular identifiers. TCRdb recomputed calls from the PCR reads with MiXCR, one row per CDR3 protein. This table holds 900,000 or so distinct CDR3 sequences, about 15% found once. This clonotype was detected ten times or more. What it binds is unknown. Whole-study findings and limits: A year had passed since transplant, and T-cell counts and diversity by then came mostly from newly produced T cells. Roughly two months post-transplant, alpha-beta T cells reportedly originated from several hundred graft clones that had expanded. There were some patients whose high TCRbeta diversity at day 60 came from surviving recipient T cells and thymic progenitors.

V lost 0 bases to trimming and J lost 4 bases, with 6 bases between them. This CDR3 region has 13 residues. From germline, CDR1 is SGDLS and CDR2 YYNGEE. The sequences come from PBMCs, mostly from graft donor cells, collected 360 days after TCRalphabeta/CD19-depleted stem cell transplant. The chain uses TRBV9 and TRBJ2-3; D is unclear. This receptor was obtained from a male patient younger than 18 who had a stem cell transplant for acute lymphoblastic leukemia, so the T cells may come from the graft donor. This chain's CDR3 is CASSVGPSDTQYF. CDR3 nucleotides: TGTGCCAGCAGCGTAGGACCCTCAGATACGCAGTATTTT.